This TCR beta chain is drawn from a study of T cell repertoires in cytomegalovirus infection. Broader study findings: There were HLA-C-restricted CMV-specific TCR beta clonotypes dominating the ex vivo response.

TCRdb processed the reads anew with MiXCR; each CDR3 protein has one entry. The sample has approximately 500,000 distinct CDR3 sequences; 16% are singletons. The CDR3 is made up of 15 amino acids. Germline V gene sequence: CDR1 SGHRS, CDR2 YFSETQ. The ends were cut back, 0 bases at V and 0 bases at J, with 4 bases in the middle. This clonotype was observed at least ten times. The antigen remains undetermined. The sequencing input was CD8+ T cells from PBMCs. This sequence was found in a human donor in good health (CMV status not recorded). Some clones in this sample may be carry-over from other donors' samples. V usage is TRBV5-1 and J usage is TRBJ2-6; D ambiguous. The CDR3 bases are TGCGCCAGCAGCTTGGTATTCTCTGGGGCCAACGTCCTGACTTTC. It is translated as CASSLVFSGANVLTF.